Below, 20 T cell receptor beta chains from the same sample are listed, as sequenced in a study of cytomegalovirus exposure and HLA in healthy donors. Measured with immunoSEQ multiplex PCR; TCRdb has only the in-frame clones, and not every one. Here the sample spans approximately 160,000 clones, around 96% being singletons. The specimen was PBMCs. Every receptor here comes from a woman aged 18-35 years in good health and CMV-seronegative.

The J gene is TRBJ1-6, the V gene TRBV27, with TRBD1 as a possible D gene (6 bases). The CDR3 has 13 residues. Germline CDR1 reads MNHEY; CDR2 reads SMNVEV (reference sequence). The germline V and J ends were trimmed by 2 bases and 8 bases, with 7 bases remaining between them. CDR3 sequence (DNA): TGTGCCAGCAGTTTAAAGGGGGATTCACCCCTCCACTTT. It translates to CASSLKGDSPLHF.

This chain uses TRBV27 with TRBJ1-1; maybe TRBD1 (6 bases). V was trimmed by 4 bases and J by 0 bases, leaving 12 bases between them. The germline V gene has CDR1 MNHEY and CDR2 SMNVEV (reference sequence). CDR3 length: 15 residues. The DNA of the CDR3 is TGTGCCAGCAGTTCCTACAGGGCTATGAACACTGAAGCTTTCTTT. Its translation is CASSSYRAMNTEAFF.

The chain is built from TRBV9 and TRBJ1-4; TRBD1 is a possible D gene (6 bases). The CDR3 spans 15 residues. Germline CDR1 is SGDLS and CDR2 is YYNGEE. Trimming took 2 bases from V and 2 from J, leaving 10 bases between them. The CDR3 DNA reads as TGTGCCAGCAGCGTGCTAGGGGGTACTAATGAAAAACTGTTTTTT. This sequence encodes CASSVLGGTNEKLFF.

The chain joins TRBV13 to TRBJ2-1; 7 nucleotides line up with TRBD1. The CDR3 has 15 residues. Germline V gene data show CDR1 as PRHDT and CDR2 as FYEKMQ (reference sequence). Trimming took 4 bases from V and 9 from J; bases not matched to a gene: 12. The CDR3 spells CASSSADRARGEQFF. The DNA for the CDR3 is TGTGCCAGCAGCTCAGCAGACAGGGCCAGGGGTGAGCAGTTCTTC.

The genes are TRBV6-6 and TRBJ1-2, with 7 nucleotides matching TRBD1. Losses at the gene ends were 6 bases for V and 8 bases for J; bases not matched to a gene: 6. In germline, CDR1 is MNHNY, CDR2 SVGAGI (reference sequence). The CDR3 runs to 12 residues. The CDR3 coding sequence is TGTGCCAGCAGCCCCACGACAGGGGGCTACACCTTC. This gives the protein CASSPTTGGYTF.

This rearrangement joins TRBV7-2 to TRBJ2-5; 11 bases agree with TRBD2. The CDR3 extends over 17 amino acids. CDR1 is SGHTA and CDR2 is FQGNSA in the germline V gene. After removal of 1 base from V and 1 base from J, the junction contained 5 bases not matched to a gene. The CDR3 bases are TGTGCCAGCAGCTTAGGGTCGACTAGCGGGGCCCAAGAGACCCAGTACTTC. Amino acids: CASSLGSTSGAQETQYF.

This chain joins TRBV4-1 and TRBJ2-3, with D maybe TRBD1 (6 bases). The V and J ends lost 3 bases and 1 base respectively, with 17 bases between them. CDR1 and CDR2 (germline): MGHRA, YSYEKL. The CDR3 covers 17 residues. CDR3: CASSQIPGVLGTDTQYF. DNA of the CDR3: TGCGCCAGCAGCCAGATACCAGGGGTATTGGGCACAGATACGCAGTATTTT.

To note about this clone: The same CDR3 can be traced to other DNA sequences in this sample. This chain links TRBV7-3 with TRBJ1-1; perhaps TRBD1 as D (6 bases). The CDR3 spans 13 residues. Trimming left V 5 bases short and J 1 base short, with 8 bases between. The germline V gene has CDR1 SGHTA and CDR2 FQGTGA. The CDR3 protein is CASSLQGNTEAFF. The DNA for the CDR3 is TGTGCCAGCAGCCTACAGGGGAACACTGAAGCTTTCTTT.

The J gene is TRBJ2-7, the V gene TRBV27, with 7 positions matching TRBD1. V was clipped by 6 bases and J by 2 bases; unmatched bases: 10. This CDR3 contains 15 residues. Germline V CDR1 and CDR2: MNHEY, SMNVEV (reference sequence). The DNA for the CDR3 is TGTGCCAGCAGCAGATCCGGGACAGACCCCTACGAGCAGTACTTC. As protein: CASSRSGTDPYEQYF.

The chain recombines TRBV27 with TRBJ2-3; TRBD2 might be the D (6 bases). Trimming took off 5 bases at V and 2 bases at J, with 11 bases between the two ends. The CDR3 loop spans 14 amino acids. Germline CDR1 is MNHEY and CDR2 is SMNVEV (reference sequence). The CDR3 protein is CASSPSALTDTQYF. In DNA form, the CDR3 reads TGTGCCAGCAGTCCTAGCGCGCTCACAGATACGCAGTATTTT.

This chain's CDR3 is CASSLATNEKLFF. DNA for the CDR3: TGTGCCAGTAGCCTTGCAACTAATGAAAAACTGTTTTTT. V gene TRBV19 combines with J gene TRBJ1-4; D gene unclear. Per germline, CDR1 LNHDA and CDR2 SQIVND (reference sequence). The length of the CDR3 is 13 residues. The germline V and J ends were trimmed by 6 bases and 0 bases, with 5 bases remaining between them.

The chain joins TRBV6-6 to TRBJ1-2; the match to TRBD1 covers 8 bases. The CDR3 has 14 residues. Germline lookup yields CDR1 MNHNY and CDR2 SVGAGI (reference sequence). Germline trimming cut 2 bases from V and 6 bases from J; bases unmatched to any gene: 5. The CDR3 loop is CASSYDRGLNGYTF. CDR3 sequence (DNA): TGTGCCAGCAGTTACGACAGGGGCCTAAATGGCTACACCTTC.

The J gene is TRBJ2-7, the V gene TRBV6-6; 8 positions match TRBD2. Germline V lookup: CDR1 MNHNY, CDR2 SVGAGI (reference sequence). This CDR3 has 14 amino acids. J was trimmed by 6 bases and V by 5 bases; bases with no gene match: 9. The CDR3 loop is CASSISGEAAEQYF. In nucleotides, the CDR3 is TGTGCCAGCAGTATTAGCGGGGAGGCGGCCGAGCAGTACTTC.

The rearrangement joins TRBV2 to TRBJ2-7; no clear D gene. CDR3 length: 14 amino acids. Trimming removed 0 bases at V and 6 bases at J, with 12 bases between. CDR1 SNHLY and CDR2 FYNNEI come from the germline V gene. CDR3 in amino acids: CASSEALGDGEQYF. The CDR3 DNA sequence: TGTGCCAGCAGTGAAGCGCTAGGTGATGGCGAGCAGTACTTC.

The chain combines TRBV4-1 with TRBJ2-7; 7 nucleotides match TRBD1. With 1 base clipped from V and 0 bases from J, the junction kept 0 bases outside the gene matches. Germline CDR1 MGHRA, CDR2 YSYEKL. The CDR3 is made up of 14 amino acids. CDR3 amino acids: CASSQGDSSYEQYF. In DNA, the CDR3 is TGCGCCAGCAGCCAAGGGGACAGCTCCTACGAGCAGTACTTC.

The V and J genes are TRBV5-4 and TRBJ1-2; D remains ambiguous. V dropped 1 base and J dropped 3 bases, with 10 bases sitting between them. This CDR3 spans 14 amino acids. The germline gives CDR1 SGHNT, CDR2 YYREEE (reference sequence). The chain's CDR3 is CASSLFGTDYGYTF. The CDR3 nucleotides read TGTGCCAGCAGCTTGTTTGGTACAGACTATGGCTACACCTTC.

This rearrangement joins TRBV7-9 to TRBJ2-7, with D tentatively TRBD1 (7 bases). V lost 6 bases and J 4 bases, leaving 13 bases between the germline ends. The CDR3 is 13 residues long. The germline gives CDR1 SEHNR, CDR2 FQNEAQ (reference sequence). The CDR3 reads CASRTSGGYEQYF. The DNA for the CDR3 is TGTGCCAGCAGAACGTCAGGGGGGTACGAGCAGTACTTC.

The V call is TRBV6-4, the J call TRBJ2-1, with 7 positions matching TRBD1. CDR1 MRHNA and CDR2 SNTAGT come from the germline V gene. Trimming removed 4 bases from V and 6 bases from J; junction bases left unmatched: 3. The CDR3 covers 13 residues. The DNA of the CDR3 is TGTGCCAGCAGTGGGCCAGGGGGCAATGAGCAGTTCTTC. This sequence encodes CASSGPGGNEQFF.

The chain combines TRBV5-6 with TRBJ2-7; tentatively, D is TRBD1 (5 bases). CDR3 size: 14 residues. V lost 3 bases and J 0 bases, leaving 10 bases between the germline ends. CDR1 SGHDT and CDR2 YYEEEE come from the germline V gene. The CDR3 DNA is TGTGCCAGCAGCTATGCTACAGGCTCCTACGAGCAGTACTTC. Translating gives CASSYATGSYEQYF.

The CDR3: CATSSNPRYIQSGNYGYTF. The CDR3 nucleotides read TGTGCCACCAGCAGTAACCCGAGGTATATACAGTCGGGGAACTATGGCTACACCTTC. The chain couples TRBV15 to TRBJ1-2; D not certain. CDR1 and CDR2 from the germline V gene are LNHNV and YYDKDF (reference sequence). CDR3 length equals 19 residues. V lost 3 bases and J 2 bases, leaving 25 bases between the germline ends. Full variable domain (remainder filled in from reference TRBV15 and TRBJ1-2): DAMVIQNPRYQVTQFGKPVTLSCSQTLNHNVMYWYQQKSSQAPKLLFHYYDKDFNNEADTPDNFQSRRPNTSFCFLDIRSPGLGDTAMYLCATSSNPRYIQSGNYGYTFGSGTRLTVV.